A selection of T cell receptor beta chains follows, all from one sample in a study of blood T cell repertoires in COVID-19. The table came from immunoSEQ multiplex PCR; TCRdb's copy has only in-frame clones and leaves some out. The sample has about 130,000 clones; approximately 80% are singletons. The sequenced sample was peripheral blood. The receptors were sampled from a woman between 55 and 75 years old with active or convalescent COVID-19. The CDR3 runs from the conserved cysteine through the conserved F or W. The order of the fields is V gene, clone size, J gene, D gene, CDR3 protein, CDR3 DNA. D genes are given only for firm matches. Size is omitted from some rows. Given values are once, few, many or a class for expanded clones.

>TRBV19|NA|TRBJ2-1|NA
CASSTQTRGQFF
TGTGCCAGTAGTACCCAGACTAGGGGACAGTTCTTC
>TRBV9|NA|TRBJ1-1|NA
CASSARVNTEAFF
TGTGCCAGCAGCGCCAGGGTTAACACTGAAGCTTTCTTT
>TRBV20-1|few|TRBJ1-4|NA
CSASSATNEKLFF
TGCAGTGCTAGTTCCGCAACTAATGAAAAACTGTTTTTT
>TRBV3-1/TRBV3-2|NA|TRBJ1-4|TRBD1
CASSSRQGQKLFF
TGTGCCAGCAGCTCTAGACAGGGTCAAAAACTGTTTTTT
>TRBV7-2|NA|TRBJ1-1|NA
CASSFAGNTEAFF
TGTGCCAGCAGCTTTGCAGGGAACACTGAAGCTTTCTTT
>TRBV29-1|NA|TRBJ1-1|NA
CSGGGRPPNTEAFF
TGCAGCGGGGGAGGGAGGCCCCCGAACACTGAAGCTTTCTTT
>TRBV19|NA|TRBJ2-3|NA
CASTNTVGGTQYF
TGTGCCAGTACGAACACGGTCGGGGGAACGCAGTATTTT
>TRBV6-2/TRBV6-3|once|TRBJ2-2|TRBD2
CASSYRPSGRKNTGELFF
TGTGCCAGCAGTTACCGGCCTAGCGGGAGGAAGAACACCGGGGAGCTGTTTTTT
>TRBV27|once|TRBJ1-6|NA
CASSLSNTGSPLHF
TGTGCCAGCAGTTTATCGAATACGGGTTCACCCCTCCACTTT
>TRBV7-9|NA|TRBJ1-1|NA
CASSLGSGKIAEAFF
TGTGCCAGCAGCTTAGGTTCAGGGAAGATCGCTGAAGCTTTCTTT
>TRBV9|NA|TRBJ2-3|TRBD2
CASSVGLAGGRTDTQYF
TGTGCCAGCAGCGTAGGGCTAGCGGGGGGGCGCACAGATACGCAGTATTTT
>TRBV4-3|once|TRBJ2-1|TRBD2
CASSQESGLDYNEQFF
TGCGCCAGCAGCCAAGAGTCGGGACTAGACTACAATGAGCAGTTCTTC
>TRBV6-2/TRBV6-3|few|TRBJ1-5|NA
CASSYPPLGGNQPQHF
TGTGCCAGCAGTTACCCGCCTTTAGGGGGCAATCAGCCCCAGCATTTT
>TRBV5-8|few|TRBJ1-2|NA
CASSRLNNYGYTF
TGTGCCAGCAGCCGACTGAACAACTATGGCTACACCTTC
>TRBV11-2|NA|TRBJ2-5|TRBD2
CASSLRTSRETQYF
TGTGCCAGCAGCCTCAGGACTAGCCGTGAGACCCAGTACTTC
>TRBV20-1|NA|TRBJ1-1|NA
CSASQMNTEAFF
TGCAGTGCTAGTCAAATGAACACTGAAGCTTTCTTT
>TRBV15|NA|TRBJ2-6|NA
CATSDRSGANVLTF
TGTGCCACTTCAGACAGGTCTGGGGCCAACGTCCTGACTTTC
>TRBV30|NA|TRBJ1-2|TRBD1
CAWSTTGGEGYTF
TGTGCCTGGAGTACGACAGGGGGCGAGGGCTACACCTTC
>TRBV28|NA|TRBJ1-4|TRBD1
CASSSAGTEGEKLFF
TGTGCCAGCAGTTCCGCCGGGACAGAGGGTGAAAAACTGTTTTTT
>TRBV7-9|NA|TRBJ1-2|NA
CASSLGQGRRFGYTF
TGTGCCAGCAGCTTAGGTCAGGGGCGACGTTTCGGCTACACCTTC
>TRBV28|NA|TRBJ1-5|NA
CASSRQANQPQHF
TGTGCCAGCAGTCGACAGGCCAATCAGCCCCAGCATTTT
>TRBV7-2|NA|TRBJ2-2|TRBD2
CASSLERGYAENTGELFF
TGTGCCAGCAGCTTAGAGCGGGGATACGCCGAGAACACCGGGGAGCTGTTTTTT
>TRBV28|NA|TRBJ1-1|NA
CASCGGRAWWAEAFF
TGTGCCAGCTGTGGCGGGAGAGCGTGGTGGGCTGAAGCTTTCTTT
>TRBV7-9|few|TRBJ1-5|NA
CASSLDSYQPQHF
TGTGCCAGCAGCTTAGATAGCTATCAGCCCCAGCATTTT
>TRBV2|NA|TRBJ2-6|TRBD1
CASRWGTGGTEGANVLTF
TGTGCCAGCAGATGGGGGACAGGGGGCACGGAGGGGGCCAACGTCCTGACTTTC
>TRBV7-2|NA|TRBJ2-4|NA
CASSFLPNAFQYF
TGTGCCAGCAGCTTTCTACCCAACGCGTTTCAGTACTTC
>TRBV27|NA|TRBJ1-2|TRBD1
CASSLSDRGVPYGYTF
TGTGCCAGCAGTTTATCGGACAGGGGCGTCCCGTATGGCTACACCTTC
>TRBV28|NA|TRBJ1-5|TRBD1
CASSLYQGVNQPQHF
TGTGCCAGCAGTTTGTATCAGGGGGTCAATCAGCCCCAGCATTTT
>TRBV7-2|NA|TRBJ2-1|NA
CASSLGLARYNEQFF
TGTGCCAGCAGCTTAGGCCTAGCGCGGTACAATGAGCAGTTCTTC
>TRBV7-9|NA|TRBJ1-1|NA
CASSFLSQGNTEAFF
TGTGCCAGCAGCTTCCTCTCCCAGGGGAACACTGAAGCTTTCTTT
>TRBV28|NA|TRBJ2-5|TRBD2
CASSVGLAGIETQYF
TGTGCCAGCAGTGTTGGACTAGCGGGAATAGAGACCCAGTACTTC
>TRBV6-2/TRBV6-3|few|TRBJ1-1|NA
CASSRQEHTEAFF
TGTGCCAGCAGCCGACAGGAGCACACTGAAGCTTTCTTT
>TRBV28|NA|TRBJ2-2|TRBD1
CASRSFLGTANTGELFF
TGTGCCAGCAGATCTTTTTTAGGGACAGCAAACACCGGGGAGCTGTTTTTT
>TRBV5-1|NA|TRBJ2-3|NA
CASSSLGDTQYF
TGCGCCAGCAGCTCACTAGGAGATACGCAGTATTTT
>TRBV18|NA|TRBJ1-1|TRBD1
CASSLYAGGAGTEAFF
TGTGCCAGCTCACTGTACGCAGGGGGCGCTGGCACTGAAGCTTTCTTT
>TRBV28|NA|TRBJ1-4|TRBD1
CASRTGFIEKLFF
TGTGCCAGCAGGACAGGGTTTATTGAAAAACTGTTTTTT
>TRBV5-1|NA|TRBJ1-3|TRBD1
CASSPSRDRRNTIYF
TGCGCCAGCAGCCCAAGCCGGGACAGACGAAACACCATATATTTT
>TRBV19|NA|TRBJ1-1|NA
CASRSRGGTEAFF
TGTGCCAGTCGAAGCCGGGGGGGCACTGAAGCTTTCTTT
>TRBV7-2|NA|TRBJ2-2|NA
CASSLSPRLNTGELFF
TGTGCCAGCAGCTTAAGCCCTAGGCTTAACACCGGGGAGCTGTTTTTT
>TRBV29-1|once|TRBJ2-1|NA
CSVPTYPPYNEQFF
TGCAGCGTCCCGACTTACCCTCCCTACAATGAGCAGTTCTTC
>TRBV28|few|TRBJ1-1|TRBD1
CASSPTGGLTEAFF
TGTGCCAGCAGCCCGACAGGGGGCCTCACTGAAGCTTTCTTT
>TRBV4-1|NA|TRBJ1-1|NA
CASSHPGGGAFF
TGCGCCAGCAGCCATCCCGGGGGGGGTGCTTTCTTT
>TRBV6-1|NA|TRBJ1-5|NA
CASSEASPFNQPQHF
TGTGCCAGCAGTGAAGCGTCCCCTTTCAATCAGCCCCAGCATTTT
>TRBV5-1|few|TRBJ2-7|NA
CASSLAGILSYEQYF
TGCGCCAGCAGCTTGGCTGGTATACTCTCCTACGAGCAGTACTTC
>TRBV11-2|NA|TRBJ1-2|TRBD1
CASSATGVQGYTF
TGTGCCAGCAGCGCTACAGGGGTGCAAGGCTACACCTTC
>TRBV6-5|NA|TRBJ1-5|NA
CASSYRGGFQPQHF
TGTGCCAGCAGTTACCGGGGAGGGTTTCAGCCCCAGCATTTT
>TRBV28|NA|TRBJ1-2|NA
CASSFRAGARYGYTF
TGTGCCAGCAGTTTTCGGGCGGGGGCTAGGTATGGCTACACCTTC
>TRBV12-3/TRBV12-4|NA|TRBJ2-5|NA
CASSLLVLETQYF
TGTGCCAGCAGTTTATTAGTTTTAGAGACCCAGTACTTC
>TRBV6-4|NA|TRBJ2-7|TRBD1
CASSDRDRGPPSYEQYF
TGTGCCAGCAGCGACCGGGACAGGGGTCCCCCTTCCTACGAGCAGTACTTC
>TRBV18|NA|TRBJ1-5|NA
CASSRTGQNQPQHF
TGTGCCAGCTCACGAACGGGACAAAATCAGCCCCAGCATTTT
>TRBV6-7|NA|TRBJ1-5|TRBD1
CASSHTGTEISNQPQHF
TGTGCCAGCAGTCATACCGGGACAGAAATAAGCAATCAGCCCCAGCATTTT
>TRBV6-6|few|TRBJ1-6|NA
CASSYSSGPADSPLHF
TGTGCCAGCAGTTACTCGTCAGGCCCAGCGGATTCACCCCTCCACTTT
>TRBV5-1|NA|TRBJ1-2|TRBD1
CASSESGTGGSGYTF
TGCGCCAGCAGCGAGTCCGGGACAGGGGGCTCTGGCTACACCTTC
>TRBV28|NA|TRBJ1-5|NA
CASSPRTGGGNQPQHF
TGTGCCAGCAGCCCCCGTACGGGAGGTGGCAATCAGCCCCAGCATTTT
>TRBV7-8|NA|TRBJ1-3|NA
CASSFGDRNTIYF
TGTGCCAGCAGCTTCGGGGACAGAAACACCATATATTTT